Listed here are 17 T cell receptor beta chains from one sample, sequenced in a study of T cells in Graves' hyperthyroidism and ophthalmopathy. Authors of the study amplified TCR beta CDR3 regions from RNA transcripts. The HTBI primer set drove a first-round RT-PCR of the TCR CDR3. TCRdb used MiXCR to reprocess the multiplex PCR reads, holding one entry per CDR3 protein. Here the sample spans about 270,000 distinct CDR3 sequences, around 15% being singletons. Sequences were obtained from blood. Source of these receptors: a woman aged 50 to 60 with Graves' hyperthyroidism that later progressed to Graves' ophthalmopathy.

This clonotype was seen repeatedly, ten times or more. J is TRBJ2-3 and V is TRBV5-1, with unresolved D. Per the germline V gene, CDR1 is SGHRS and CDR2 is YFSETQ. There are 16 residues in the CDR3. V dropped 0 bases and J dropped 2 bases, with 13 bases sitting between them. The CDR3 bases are TGCGCCAGCAGCTTGGGAAGGCAGCTGACCACAGATACGCAGTATTTT. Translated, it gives CASSLGRQLTTDTQYF.

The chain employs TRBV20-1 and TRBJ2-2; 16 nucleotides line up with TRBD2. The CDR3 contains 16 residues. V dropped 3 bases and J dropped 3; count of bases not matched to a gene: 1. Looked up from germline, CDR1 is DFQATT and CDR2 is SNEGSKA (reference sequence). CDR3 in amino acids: CSARGLAGGDTGELFF. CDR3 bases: TGCAGTGCTAGGGGACTAGCGGGAGGGGACACCGGGGAGCTGTTTTTT.

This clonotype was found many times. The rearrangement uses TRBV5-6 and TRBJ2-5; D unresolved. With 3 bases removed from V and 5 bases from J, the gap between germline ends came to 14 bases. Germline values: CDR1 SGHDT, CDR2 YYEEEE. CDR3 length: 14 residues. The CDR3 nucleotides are TGTGCCAGCAGCTCCACTGACGGTAGCGAGACCCAGTACTTC. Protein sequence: CASSSTDGSETQYF.

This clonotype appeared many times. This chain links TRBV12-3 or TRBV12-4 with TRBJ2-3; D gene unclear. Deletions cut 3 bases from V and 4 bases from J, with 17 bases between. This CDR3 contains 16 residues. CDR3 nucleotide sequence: TGTGCCAGCAGTTTCATGGCAAAGGATCTCGCAGATACGCAGTATTTT. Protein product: CASSFMAKDLADTQYF.

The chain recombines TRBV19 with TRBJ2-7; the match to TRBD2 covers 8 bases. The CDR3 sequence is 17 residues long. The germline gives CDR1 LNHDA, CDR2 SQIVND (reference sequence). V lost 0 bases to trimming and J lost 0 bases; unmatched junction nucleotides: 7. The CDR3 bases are TGTGCCAGTAGTATAGATCTCGAGACTAGCGACTCCTACGAGCAGTACTTC. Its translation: CASSIDLETSDSYEQYF.

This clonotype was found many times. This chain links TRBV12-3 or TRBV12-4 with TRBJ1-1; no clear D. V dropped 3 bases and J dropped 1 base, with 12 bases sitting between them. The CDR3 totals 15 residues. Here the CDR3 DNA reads TGTGCCAGCAGTTTCTCGGAGGGAACGAACACTGAAGCTTTCTTT. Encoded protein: CASSFSEGTNTEAFF.

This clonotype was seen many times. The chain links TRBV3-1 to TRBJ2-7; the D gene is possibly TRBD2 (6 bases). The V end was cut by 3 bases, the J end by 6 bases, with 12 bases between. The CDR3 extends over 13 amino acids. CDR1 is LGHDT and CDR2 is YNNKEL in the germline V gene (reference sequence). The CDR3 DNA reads TGTGCCAGCAGCCACCTCATGGGGGGCGAGCAGTACTTC. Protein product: CASSHLMGGEQYF.

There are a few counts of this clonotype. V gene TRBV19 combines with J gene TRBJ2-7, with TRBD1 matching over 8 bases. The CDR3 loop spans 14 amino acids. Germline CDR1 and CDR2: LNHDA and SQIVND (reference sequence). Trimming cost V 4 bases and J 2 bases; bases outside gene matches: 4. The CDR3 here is CASSTTGATYEQYF. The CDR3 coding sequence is TGTGCCAGTAGTACGACAGGGGCGACCTACGAGCAGTACTTC.

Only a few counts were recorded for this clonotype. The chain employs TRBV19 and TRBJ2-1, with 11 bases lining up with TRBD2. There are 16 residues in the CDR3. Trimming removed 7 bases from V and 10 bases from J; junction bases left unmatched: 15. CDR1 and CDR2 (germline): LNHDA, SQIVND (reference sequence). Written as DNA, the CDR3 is TGTGCCAGTACCCGCTCCGGGACTAGCGGCTCGGGGGAGCAGTTCTTC. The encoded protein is CASTRSGTSGSGEQFF.

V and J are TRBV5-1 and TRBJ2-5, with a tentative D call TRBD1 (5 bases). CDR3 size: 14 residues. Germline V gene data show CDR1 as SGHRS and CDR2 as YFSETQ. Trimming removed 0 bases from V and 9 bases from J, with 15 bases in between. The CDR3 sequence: CASSLVGPEVPQYF. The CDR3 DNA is TGCGCCAGCAGCTTGGTGGGGCCCGAGGTTCCCCAGTACTTC.

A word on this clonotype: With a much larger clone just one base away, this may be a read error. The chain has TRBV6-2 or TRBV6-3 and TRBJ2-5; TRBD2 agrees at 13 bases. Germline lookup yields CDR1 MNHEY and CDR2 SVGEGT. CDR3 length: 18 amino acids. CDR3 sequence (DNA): TGTGCCAGCGGTTACAATCTAAGACTAGCGGGAGGCCAAGAGACCCAGTACTTC. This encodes CASGYNLRLAGGQETQYF.

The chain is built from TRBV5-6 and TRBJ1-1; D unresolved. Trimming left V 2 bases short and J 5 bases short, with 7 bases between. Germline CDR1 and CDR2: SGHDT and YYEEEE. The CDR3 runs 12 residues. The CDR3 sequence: CASSFITTEAFF. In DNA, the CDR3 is TGTGCCAGCAGCTTTATTACTACTGAAGCTTTCTTT.

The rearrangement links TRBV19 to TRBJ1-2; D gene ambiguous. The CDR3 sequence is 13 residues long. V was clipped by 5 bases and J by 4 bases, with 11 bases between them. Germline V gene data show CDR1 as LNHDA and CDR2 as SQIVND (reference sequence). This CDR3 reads CASSPGILYGYTF. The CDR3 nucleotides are TGTGCCAGTAGTCCGGGTATCCTCTATGGCTACACCTTC.

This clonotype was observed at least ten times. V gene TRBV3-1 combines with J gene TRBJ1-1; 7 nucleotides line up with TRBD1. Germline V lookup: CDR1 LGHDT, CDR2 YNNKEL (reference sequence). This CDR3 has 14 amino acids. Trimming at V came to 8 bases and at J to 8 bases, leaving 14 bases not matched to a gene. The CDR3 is CASSHVRQGGEAFF. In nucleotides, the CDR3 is TGTGCCAGCTCCCACGTCCGACAGGGCGGCGAAGCTTTCTTT.

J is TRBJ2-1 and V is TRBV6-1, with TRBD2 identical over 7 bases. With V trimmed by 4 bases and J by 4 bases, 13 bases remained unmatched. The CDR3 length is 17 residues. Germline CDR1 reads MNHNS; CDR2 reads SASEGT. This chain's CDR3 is CASSVLLLREWYNEQFF. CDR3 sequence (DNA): TGTGCCAGCAGTGTGTTACTCCTGCGGGAGTGGTACAATGAGCAGTTCTTC.

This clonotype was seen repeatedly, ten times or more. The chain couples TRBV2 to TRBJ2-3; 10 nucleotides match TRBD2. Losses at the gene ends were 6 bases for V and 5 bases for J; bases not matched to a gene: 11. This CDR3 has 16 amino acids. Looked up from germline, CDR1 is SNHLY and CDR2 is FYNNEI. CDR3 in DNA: TGTGCCAGCAGGCCCCTAGCGGGAGTGTCGGGAGATACGCAGTATTTT. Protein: CASRPLAGVSGDTQYF.

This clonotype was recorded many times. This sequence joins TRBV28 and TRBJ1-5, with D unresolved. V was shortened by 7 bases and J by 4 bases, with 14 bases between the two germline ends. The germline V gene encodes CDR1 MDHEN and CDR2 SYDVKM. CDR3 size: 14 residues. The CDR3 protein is CASTRDIANQPQHF. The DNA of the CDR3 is TGTGCCAGCACCCGGGATATAGCAAATCAGCCCCAGCATTTT.